The following is a T cell receptor (beta chain) sequence with its context. This sample was taken from a study of blood T cell repertoires in COVID-19. Study-level information: Acute and convalescent COVID-19 specimens originated in the United States, Italy and Spain. The analysed material was cDNA or gDNA that came from T cells, B-cell-depleted T cells, or PBMCs.

The Seattle patients, enrolled during active infection, were followed longitudinally. Produced via immunoSEQ multiplex PCR; TCRdb's table is partial and in-frame only. Among over 250,000 clones listed, approximately 89% were seen once. The clonotype comes from a woman in her 30s with COVID-19, enrolled during active disease. The sequenced sample was peripheral blood.

CDR3 nucleotide sequence: TGTGCCATCAGTGTGCGGGAAGACACTGAAGCTTTCTTT. This sequence encodes CAISVREDTEAFF. The chain combines TRBV10-3 with TRBJ1-1; no definite D call. Germline V gives CDR1 ENHRY, CDR2 SYGVKD. V was pared by 4 bases and J by 3 bases, with 9 bases between. The CDR3 runs to 13 residues.